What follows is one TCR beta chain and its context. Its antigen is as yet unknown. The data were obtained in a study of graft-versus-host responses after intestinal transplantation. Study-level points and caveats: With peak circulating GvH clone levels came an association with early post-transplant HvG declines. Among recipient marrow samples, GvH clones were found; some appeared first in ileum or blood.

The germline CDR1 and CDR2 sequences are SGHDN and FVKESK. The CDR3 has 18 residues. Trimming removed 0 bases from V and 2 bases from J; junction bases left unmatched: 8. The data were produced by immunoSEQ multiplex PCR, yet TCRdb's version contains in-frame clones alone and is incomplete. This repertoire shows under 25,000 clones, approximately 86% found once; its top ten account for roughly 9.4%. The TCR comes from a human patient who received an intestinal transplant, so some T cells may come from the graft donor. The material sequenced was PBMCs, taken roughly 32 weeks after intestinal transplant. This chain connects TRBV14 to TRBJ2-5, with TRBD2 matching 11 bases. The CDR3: CASSQDTTLAGGQETQYF. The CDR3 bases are TGTGCCAGCAGCCAAGATACGACGCTAGCGGGGGGTCAAGAGACCCAGTACTTC.